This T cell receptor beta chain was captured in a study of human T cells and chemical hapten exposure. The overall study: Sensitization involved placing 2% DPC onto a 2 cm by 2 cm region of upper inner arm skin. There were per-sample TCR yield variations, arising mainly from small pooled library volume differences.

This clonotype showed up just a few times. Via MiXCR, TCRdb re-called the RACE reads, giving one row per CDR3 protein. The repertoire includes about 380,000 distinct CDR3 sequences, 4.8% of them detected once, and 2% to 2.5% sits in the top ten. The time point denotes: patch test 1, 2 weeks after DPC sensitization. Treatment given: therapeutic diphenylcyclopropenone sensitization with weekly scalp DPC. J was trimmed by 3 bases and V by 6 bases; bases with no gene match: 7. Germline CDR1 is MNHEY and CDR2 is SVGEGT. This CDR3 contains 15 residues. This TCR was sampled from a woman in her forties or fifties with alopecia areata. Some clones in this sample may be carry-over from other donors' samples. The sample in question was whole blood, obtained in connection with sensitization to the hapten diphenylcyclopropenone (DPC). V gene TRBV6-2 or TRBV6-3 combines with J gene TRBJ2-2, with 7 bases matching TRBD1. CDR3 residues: CASSRDRFHTGELFF. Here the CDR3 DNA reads TGTGCCAGCAGCCGGGACAGATTTCACACCGGGGAGCTGTTTTTT.